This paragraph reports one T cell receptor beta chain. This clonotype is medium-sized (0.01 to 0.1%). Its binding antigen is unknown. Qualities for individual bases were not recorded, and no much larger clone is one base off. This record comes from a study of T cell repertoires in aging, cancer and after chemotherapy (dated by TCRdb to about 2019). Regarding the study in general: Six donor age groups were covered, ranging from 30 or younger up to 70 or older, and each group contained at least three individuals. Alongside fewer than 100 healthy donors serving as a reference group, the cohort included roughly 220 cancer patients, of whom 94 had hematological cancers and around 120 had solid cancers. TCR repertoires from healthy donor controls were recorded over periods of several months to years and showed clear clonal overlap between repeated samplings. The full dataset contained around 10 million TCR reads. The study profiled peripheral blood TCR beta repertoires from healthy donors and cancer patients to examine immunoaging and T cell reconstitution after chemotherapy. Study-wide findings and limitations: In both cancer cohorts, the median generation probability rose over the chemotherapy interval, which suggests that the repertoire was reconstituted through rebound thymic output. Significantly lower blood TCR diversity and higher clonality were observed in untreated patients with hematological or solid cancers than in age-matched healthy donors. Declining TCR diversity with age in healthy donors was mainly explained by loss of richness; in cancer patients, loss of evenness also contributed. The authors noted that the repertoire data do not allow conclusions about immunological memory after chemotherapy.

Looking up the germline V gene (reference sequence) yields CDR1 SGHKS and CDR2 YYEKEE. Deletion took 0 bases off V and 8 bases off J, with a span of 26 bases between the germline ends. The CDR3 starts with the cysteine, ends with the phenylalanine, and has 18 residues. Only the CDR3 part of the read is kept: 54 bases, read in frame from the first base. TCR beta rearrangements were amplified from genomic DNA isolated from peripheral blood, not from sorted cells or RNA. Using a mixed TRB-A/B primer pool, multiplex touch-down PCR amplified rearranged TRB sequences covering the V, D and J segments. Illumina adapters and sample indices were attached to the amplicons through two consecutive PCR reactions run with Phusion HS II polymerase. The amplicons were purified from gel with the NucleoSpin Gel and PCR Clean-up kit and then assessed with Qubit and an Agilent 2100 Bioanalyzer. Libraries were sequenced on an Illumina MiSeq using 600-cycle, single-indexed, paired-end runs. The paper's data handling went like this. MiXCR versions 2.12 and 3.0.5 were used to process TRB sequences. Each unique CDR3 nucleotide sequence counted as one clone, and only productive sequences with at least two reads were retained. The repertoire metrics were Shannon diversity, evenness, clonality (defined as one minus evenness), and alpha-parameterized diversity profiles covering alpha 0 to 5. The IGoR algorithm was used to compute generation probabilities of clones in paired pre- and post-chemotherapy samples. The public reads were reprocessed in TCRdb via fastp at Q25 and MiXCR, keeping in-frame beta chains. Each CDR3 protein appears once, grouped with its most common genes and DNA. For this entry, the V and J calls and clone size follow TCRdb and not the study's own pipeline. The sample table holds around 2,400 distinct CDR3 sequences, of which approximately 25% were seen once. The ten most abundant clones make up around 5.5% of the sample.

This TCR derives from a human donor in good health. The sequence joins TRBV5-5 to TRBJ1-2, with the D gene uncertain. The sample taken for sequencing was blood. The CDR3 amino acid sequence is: CASSLDPSVSQAGWGYTF. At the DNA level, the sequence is TGTGCCAGCAGCTTGGACCCCTCGGTTAGCCAGGCGGGATGGGGCTACACCTTC.